What follows is one T cell receptor beta chain and its context. The antigen remains unidentified. The ends lost 5 bases at V and 1 base at J; junction bases unmatched: 7. The CDR3 runs to 16 residues. CDR1 and CDR2 from the germline V gene are SGHVS and FQNEAQ. Unique molecular identifiers were used in preparing the TCRbeta library. TCRdb analysed the PCR reads with MiXCR anew, one entry per CDR3 protein. The sample records about 830,000 distinct CDR3 sequences, roughly 15% being singletons. This specimen comes from a study of T-cell reconstitution after alpha-beta-depleted transplantation in children. General study findings and limits: A year post-transplant, T-cell counts and diversity derived mostly from newly produced T cells.

The TCR was taken from a male patient under 18 who had a stem cell transplant for acute lymphoblastic leukemia, so the T cells may come from the graft donor. The source material was PBMCs, mostly from graft donor cells, sampled 360 days after TCRalphabeta/CD19-depleted stem cell transplant. The rearrangement uses TRBV7-8 and TRBJ1-5; 8 bases agree with TRBD1. The CDR3 spells CASSETGGASNQPQHF. For the CDR3, the DNA is TGTGCCAGCAGCGAAACAGGGGGGGCGAGCAATCAGCCCCAGCATTTT.